A single sample gave rise to the 29 T cell receptor beta chains below, sequenced in a study of response to subunit inactivated influenza vaccine. TCRdb re-derived calls from the RT-PCR reads in MiXCR, one entry per CDR3 protein. The table has under 550,000 distinct CDR3 sequences, approximately 7.6% seen once; the top ten hold approximately 12%. Sequencing used PBMCs from blood, obtained approximately 25 months after vaccination. The source of these receptors is a man in his fifties or sixties who received an inactivated influenza vaccine.

V and J are TRBV5-1 and TRBJ2-5; D is possibly TRBD1 (6 bases). This CDR3 is 14 amino acids long. Germline lookup yields CDR1 SGHRS and CDR2 YFSETQ. V was cut by 4 bases and J by 5 bases, with 15 bases left in between. The CDR3 nucleotides read TGCGCCAGCAGCATACTGACAGGTGGTGAGACCCAGTACTTC. It yields the protein CASSILTGGETQYF.

The V gene is TRBV5-6, the J gene TRBJ2-3, with D hard to call. Trimming left V 5 bases short and J 2 bases short, with 9 bases between. Germline CDR1 SGHDT, CDR2 YYEEEE. The CDR3 covers 13 residues. CDR3: CASRSGHTDTQYF. CDR3 nucleotides: TGTGCCAGCAGGTCCGGGCACACAGATACGCAGTATTTT.

This clonotype was seen only a few times. The V call is TRBV7-7, the J call TRBJ2-1; 8 bases are shared with TRBD1. The CDR3 totals 13 residues. Trimming at V came to 5 bases and at J to 9 bases, leaving 6 bases not matched to a gene. The germline V gene encodes CDR1 SSHAT and CDR2 FNYEAQ (reference sequence). The CDR3 protein is CASSKGQGGEQFF. The CDR3 DNA follows: TGTGCCAGCAGCAAAGGACAGGGCGGTGAGCAGTTCTTC.

The chain is built from TRBV20-1 and TRBJ2-1, with TRBD2 matching 7 bases. V shed 3 bases, J shed 7 bases, and the junction held 6 bases outside the gene matches. The CDR3 length is 13 residues. The germline V gene encodes CDR1 DFQATT and CDR2 SNEGSKA (reference sequence). CDR3 amino acids: CSARRELGNEQFF. The CDR3 bases are TGCAGTGCTAGGCGGGAGTTAGGAAATGAGCAGTTCTTC.

On this clonotype itself: A much more abundant neighbour one base away suggests this may be a read error. The rearrangement joins TRBV9 to TRBJ2-2; a possible D gene is TRBD2 (6 bases). Germline V gives CDR1 SGDLS, CDR2 YYNGEE. CDR3 size: 15 residues. In DNA form, the CDR3 reads TGTGCCAGCAGCGTAGACGGGAGTAGTACCGGGGGGCTGTTTTTT. Translated: CASSVDGSSTGGLFF.

This clonotype came up a few times. V and J are TRBV2 and TRBJ1-5; D uncertain. The germline V gene encodes CDR1 SNHLY and CDR2 FYNNEI. The V end was cut by 7 bases, the J end by 1 base, with 11 bases between. The CDR3 has 14 amino acids. CDR3 amino acids: CASTAGRSNQPQHF. The CDR3 nucleotides are TGTGCCAGCACCGCTGGCCGGAGCAATCAGCCCCAGCATTTT. The variable domain in full, completed from reference TRBV2 and TRBJ1-5, reads EPEVTQTPSHQVTQMGQEVILRCVPISNHLYFYWYRQILGQKVEFLVSFYNNEISEKSEIFDDQFSVERPDGSNFTLKIRSTKLEDSAMYFCASTAGRSNQPQHFGDGTRLSIL.

The table lists this clonotype with a few counts. The rearrangement links TRBV29-1 to TRBJ1-2, with D unclear. The CDR3 totals 13 residues. Germline-derived CDR1 and CDR2 are SQVTM and ANQGSEA. V lost 2 bases and J 4 bases, leaving 11 bases between the germline ends. CDR3 sequence: CSVETTLFYGYTF. CDR3 DNA: TGCAGCGTTGAAACTACACTTTTCTATGGCTACACCTTC.

J is TRBJ2-1 and V is TRBV6-5, with D maybe TRBD2 (6 bases). In germline, CDR1 is MNHEY, CDR2 SVGAGI. This CDR3 contains 16 residues. V lost 2 bases to trimming and J lost 3 bases, with 14 bases between them. The CDR3 DNA follows: TGTGCCAGCAGTTACGGCGGTCTCGGGAGCTACAATGAGCAGTTCTTC. Translation: CASSYGGLGSYNEQFF.

The V gene is TRBV5-1, the J gene TRBJ1-1; 9 bases align to TRBD1. Germline V gives CDR1 SGHRS, CDR2 YFSETQ. The trim removed 0 bases at V and 1 base at J, leaving 7 bases unmatched. The CDR3 runs to 17 residues. CDR3 residues: CASSLGTTGGSNTEAFF. CDR3 nucleotide sequence: TGCGCCAGCAGCTTGGGTACAACAGGGGGCTCGAACACTGAAGCTTTCTTT.

This clonotype was detected only once. The chain recombines TRBV20-1 with TRBJ2-3; the match to TRBD1 covers 7 bases. The germline CDR1 and CDR2 sequences are DFQATT and SNEGSKA (reference sequence). V lost 3 bases and J lost 3; bases outside the gene matches: 6. The CDR3 covers 14 residues. The chain's CDR3 is CSASKGAFTDTQYF. CDR3 nucleotide sequence: TGCAGTGCTAGTAAGGGGGCGTTTACAGATACGCAGTATTTT.

With respect to this clonotype: Its ends do not fully match the called genes, so a read error is possible. V is TRBV20-1 and J is TRBJ2-3, with D maybe TRBD2 (5 bases). This CDR3 region has 14 residues. Germline V gene lookup returns CDR1 DFQATT and CDR2 SNEGSKA (reference sequence). In DNA form, the CDR3 reads TGCAGTACTAGTATAGCGCGGAGCGCAGATACGCAGTATTTT. Translation: CSTSIARSADTQYF.

This clonotype was counted a few times. This sequence joins TRBV4-1 and TRBJ2-7; tentative D call: TRBD1 (5 bases). The germline gives CDR1 MGHRA, CDR2 YSYEKL. The CDR3 extends over 14 amino acids. Trimming removed 4 bases from V and 0 bases from J, with 10 bases in between. CDR3 DNA: TGCGCCAGCAGCCGGACACCTGTCTCCTACGAGCAGTACTTC. Translation gives CASSRTPVSYEQYF.

The table lists this clonotype with many counts. The chain employs TRBV7-2 and TRBJ2-4, with 8 nucleotides matching TRBD2. The V gene's germline CDR1 is SGHTA and CDR2 FQGNSA. V lost 5 bases to trimming and J lost 8 bases; unmatched junction nucleotides: 17. This CDR3 spans 17 amino acids. The CDR3 sequence: CASSPPPGGLGGHIQYF. CDR3 DNA sequence: TGTGCCAGCAGCCCCCCCCCGGGGGGGCTTGGGGGACACATTCAGTACTTC.

CDR3 bases: TGTGCCGCCGCAGGGGATTCAGATACGCAGTATTTT. Its translation: CAAAGDSDTQYF. V usage is TRBV10-3 and J usage is TRBJ2-3, with a possible D match to TRBD1 (6 bases). The CDR3 is 12 residues long. Trimming stripped 11 bases from V and 4 bases from J, with 13 bases between. Looked up from germline, CDR1 is ENHRY and CDR2 is SYGVKD.

This clonotype has ten or more counts. The chain carries TRBV7-2 and TRBJ1-6, with D uncertain. The V and J ends lost 0 bases and 6 bases respectively, with 3 bases between them. Per the germline V gene, CDR1 is SGHTA and CDR2 is FQGNSA. CDR3 length: 13 residues. The CDR3 region has the DNA TGTGCCAGCAGCTTAGCCCGTAATTCACCCCTCCACTTT. Translated, it gives CASSLARNSPLHF.

The sample holds many counts of this clonotype. V is TRBV5-1 and J is TRBJ2-1, with 7 bases matching TRBD2. V dropped 3 bases and J dropped 4; count of bases not matched to a gene: 4. The CDR3 has 14 residues. The germline CDR1 and CDR2 sequences are SGHRS and YFSETQ. The CDR3 loop is CASSYTSEYNEQFF. The DNA for the CDR3 is TGCGCCAGCAGCTATACTAGCGAGTACAATGAGCAGTTCTTC.

This clonotype was seen a handful of times. The chain joins TRBV15 to TRBJ2-2; TRBD1 might be the D (6 bases). Germline CDR1 LNHNV, CDR2 YYDKDF (reference sequence). The length of the CDR3 is 14 residues. V was shortened by 4 bases and J by 5 bases, with 11 bases between the two germline ends. The CDR3 DNA is TGTGCCACCAGCACCGGGACAACGACCGGGGAGCTGTTTTTT. The encoded protein is CATSTGTTTGELFF.

This clonotype was counted ten times or more. The chain joins TRBV3-1 to TRBJ2-5; tentatively, D is TRBD1 (5 bases). This CDR3 comprises 14 residues. CDR1 is LGHDT and CDR2 is YNNKEL in the germline V gene (reference sequence). Deletions cut 2 bases from V and 4 bases from J, with 11 bases between. The CDR3 DNA reads as TGTGCCAGCAGCCAATCCAGGGCTGGAGAGACCCAGTACTTC. Translated, it gives CASSQSRAGETQYF.

This chain links TRBV29-1 with TRBJ2-5; 7 bases match TRBD1. Germline V gene data show CDR1 as SQVTM and CDR2 as ANQGSEA. This CDR3 is built from 14 residues. The trim removed 7 bases at V and 2 bases at J, leaving 10 bases unmatched. The CDR3 loop reads CSAKDRDKQETQYF. CDR3 in DNA: TGCAGCGCCAAAGACAGGGACAAACAAGAGACCCAGTACTTC.

The chain has TRBV11-2 and TRBJ2-1; TRBD2 aligns across 7 bases. Germline lookup yields CDR1 SGHAT and CDR2 FQNNGV. The CDR3 totals 17 residues. V gave up 5 bases and J gave up 7 bases; unmatched junction bases: 17. DNA for the CDR3: TGTGCCAGCAGCCCACCTGCGCGTGGCGGGAGTATGAATGAGCAGTTCTTC. Translating gives CASSPPARGGSMNEQFF.

This chain links TRBV7-8 with TRBJ1-1; no clear D gene. This CDR3 has 14 residues. V was cut by 1 base and J by 8 bases, with 14 bases left in between. Germline CDR1 is SGHVS and CDR2 is FQNEAQ. CDR3 DNA sequence: TGTGCCAGCAGCTTAGTCGGCCGTAACCACGAAGCTTTCTTT. Translating it yields CASSLVGRNHEAFF.

The chain employs TRBV6-1 and TRBJ2-5, with 10 positions matching TRBD1. The V and J ends lost 6 bases and 1 base, in that order; junction bases with no gene match: 2. Looked up from germline, CDR1 is MNHNS and CDR2 is SASEGT. There are 14 residues in the CDR3. CDR3 loop: CASRRDRGQETQYF. DNA of the CDR3: TGTGCCAGCAGACGGGACAGGGGCCAAGAGACCCAGTACTTC.

This clonotype was seen a handful of times. V and J are TRBV29-1 and TRBJ1-2; D ambiguous. CDR3 length: 11 amino acids. Trimming took 7 bases from V and 4 from J, leaving 10 bases between them. Per germline, CDR1 SQVTM and CDR2 ANQGSEA. CDR3 nucleotides: TGCAGCGGACTTGATGGCTATGGCTACACCTTC. This encodes CSGLDGYGYTF.

This clonotype was picked up a small number of times. The chain combines TRBV18 with TRBJ2-3; the match to TRBD1 covers 9 bases. The CDR3 runs to 15 residues. Trimming took 3 bases from V and 7 from J; bases not matched to a gene: 8. In germline, CDR1 is KGHSH, CDR2 LQKENI. The CDR3 DNA follows: TGTGCCAGCTCACCGGGACAGGGCCTCAGTTATACGCAGTATTTT. Translated, it gives CASSPGQGLSYTQYF.

This clonotype has just a few counts. This rearrangement joins TRBV7-6 to TRBJ2-7; 7 bases align to TRBD1. The germline CDR1 and CDR2 sequences are SGHVS and FNYEAQ. The V segment lost 5 bases and the J segment 1 base; nucleotides outside the gene matches: 8. This CDR3 has 15 residues. The DNA of the CDR3 is TGTGCCAGCAGCGTTGGGACAGCGCCATCCTACGAGCAGTACTTC. This encodes CASSVGTAPSYEQYF.

This clonotype was seen many times. The chain uses TRBV20-1 and TRBJ2-1, with 7 bases fitting TRBD2. This CDR3 comprises 16 residues. Germline CDR1 reads DFQATT; CDR2 reads SNEGSKA (reference sequence). Trimming cost V 4 bases and J 7 bases; bases outside gene matches: 16. CDR3: CSAISTRGTIRNEQFF. DNA of the CDR3: TGCAGTGCTATCTCAACCCGGGGGACTATTCGAAATGAGCAGTTCTTC.

This clonotype was counted many times. The chain joins TRBV7-9 to TRBJ2-7; D unresolved. The CDR3 covers 12 residues. Germline lookup yields CDR1 SEHNR and CDR2 FQNEAQ (reference sequence). The V end was cut by 8 bases, the J end by 1 base, with 9 bases between. The CDR3 is CASRTDSYEQYF. CDR3 DNA: TGTGCCAGCCGGACGGATTCCTACGAGCAGTACTTC.

The sample holds many counts of this clonotype. The chain has TRBV7-2 and TRBJ2-1; D may match TRBD1 or TRBD2 (5 bases each). The V gene's germline CDR1 is SGHTA and CDR2 FQGNSA. The germline V and J ends were trimmed by 5 bases and 15 bases, with 23 bases remaining between them. CDR3 length equals 14 residues. CDR3 nucleotide sequence: TGTGCCAGCAGCAGCCTTAAAAATGGGGGAATGGCGTTCTTC. This gives the protein CASSSLKNGGMAFF.

The chain recombines TRBV4-1 with TRBJ2-3; no reliable D call. This CDR3 comprises 13 residues. CDR1 is MGHRA and CDR2 is YSYEKL in the germline V gene. Trimming took 1 base from V and 5 from J, leaving 7 bases between them. CDR3 sequence: CASSQVDGDTQYF. Here the CDR3 DNA reads TGCGCCAGCAGCCAAGTCGATGGAGATACGCAGTATTTT.